A single sample is the source of the 14 T cell receptor beta chains below, sequenced in a study of T cell repertoires in cytomegalovirus infection. TCRdb called the reads again in MiXCR, with one record for every CDR3 protein. The data hold 900,000 to 950,000 distinct CDR3 sequences, with around 30% observed a single time. No antigen is known for these receptors. The material sequenced was cultured CD8+ T cells from PBMCs, taken from culture after CMV antigen stimulation. Receptors were obtained from a human donor in good health (CMV status not recorded). Some clones in this sample may be carry-over from other donors' samples.

The J gene is TRBJ1-2, the V gene TRBV27; maybe TRBD1 (5 bases). Looked up from germline, CDR1 is MNHEY and CDR2 is SMNVEV (reference sequence). The length of the CDR3 is 14 residues. Between the trimmed V and J ends, which lost 3 bases and 4 bases, there was a span of 12 bases. CDR3 protein: CASSLRGNSYGYTF. In DNA form, the CDR3 reads TGTGCCAGCAGTTTGCGGGGGAATTCCTATGGCTACACCTTC.

The chain has TRBV12-3 or TRBV12-4 and TRBJ1-1; D perhaps matches TRBD1 (6 bases). The CDR3 length is 13 residues. V was clipped by 3 bases and J by 7 bases, with 12 bases between them. The CDR3 is CASSFLGQSEAFF. The CDR3 coding sequence is TGTGCCAGCAGTTTTTTAGGACAGAGTGAAGCTTTCTTT.

The sample holds a few counts of this clonotype. The genes are TRBV10-2 and TRBJ2-3; a weak D match, TRBD1 (5 bases). This CDR3 spans 13 amino acids. Deletions cut 8 bases from V and 2 bases from J, with 11 bases between. The V gene's germline CDR1 is WSHSY and CDR2 SAAADI. The CDR3: CASLQGPTDTQYF. For the CDR3, the DNA is TGCGCCAGCCTTCAGGGTCCCACAGATACGCAGTATTTT.

This rearrangement joins TRBV6-5 to TRBJ2-3; 7 nucleotides match TRBD1. The CDR3 totals 15 residues. The junction had 7 bases not matched to a gene; V was cut back by 5 bases and J by 2 bases. Germline V gene data show CDR1 as MNHEY and CDR2 as SVGAGI. Here the CDR3 reads CASSKGDRFTDTQYF. The CDR3 nucleotides read TGTGCCAGCAGTAAGGGGGACAGATTCACAGATACGCAGTATTTT.

This clonotype was detected a few times. The chain carries TRBV28 and TRBJ1-6, with D possibly being TRBD1 (5 bases). V lost 7 bases, J lost 8 bases, and 15 bases lay in between. Germline V gene sequence: CDR1 MDHEN, CDR2 SYDVKM. This CDR3 contains 14 residues. The CDR3 DNA reads TGTGCCAGCACCTCAGGGCGGTTGGATTCACCCCTCCACTTT. Its translation is CASTSGRLDSPLHF.

This clonotype appeared a few times. The J gene is TRBJ2-5, the V gene TRBV11-2; 8 bases fit TRBD1. Germline CDR1 reads SGHAT; CDR2 reads FQNNGV. Trimming at V came to 5 bases and at J to 2 bases, leaving 7 bases not matched to a gene. The CDR3 loop spans 15 amino acids. The CDR3 nucleotides are TGTGCCAGCAGCCAAGGGACAGGAGCACAAGAGACCCAGTACTTC. Protein: CASSQGTGAQETQYF.

The chain couples TRBV12-3 or TRBV12-4 to TRBJ1-2; D ambiguous. V was trimmed by 8 bases and J by 1 base, leaving 17 bases between them. The CDR3 loop spans 15 amino acids. The CDR3 nucleotides read TGTGCCAGCCTTACCCATCAACCGTTTAACTATGGCTACACCTTC. Translated: CASLTHQPFNYGYTF.

This clonotype appeared a few times. J is TRBJ1-1 and V is TRBV25-1; D perhaps matches TRBD1 (6 bases). Trimming pared 5 bases from V and 10 bases from J, leaving 17 bases between. Germline-derived CDR1 and CDR2 are MGHDK and SYGVNS. This CDR3 comprises 13 residues. The CDR3 loop reads CASSLPGGLGAFF. Here the CDR3 DNA reads TGTGCCAGCAGTTTGCCGGGGGGCCTGGGAGCTTTCTTT.

In its sample, this clonotype was seen a few times. The chain has TRBV7-8 and TRBJ1-2, with 8 bases matching TRBD1. Germline lookup yields CDR1 SGHVS and CDR2 FQNEAQ. The J segment lost 3 bases and the V segment lost 5 bases, leaving 5 bases of the junction unmatched. This CDR3 spans 14 amino acids. The CDR3 bases are TGTGCCAGCAGCATACCGGGACAGGACTATGGCTACACCTTC. It specifies CASSIPGQDYGYTF.

This chain uses TRBV6-2 or TRBV6-3 with TRBJ2-3; 9 positions match TRBD1. The CDR3 covers 17 residues. With 3 bases clipped from V and 2 bases from J, the junction kept 9 bases outside the gene matches. Germline V CDR1 and CDR2: MNHEY, SVGEGT. The CDR3 nucleotides are TGTGCCAGCAGTTATCGTAAGGGGGACAGGGACACAGATACGCAGTATTTT. It translates to CASSYRKGDRDTDTQYF.

Many counts were recorded for this clonotype. The CDR3 DNA reads TGTGCCAGCAGCTCACAAAACAATGAGCAGTTCTTC. Amino acid sequence: CASSSQNNEQFF. The chain joins TRBV7-2 to TRBJ2-1, with no clear D. Germline V gene data show CDR1 as SGHTA and CDR2 as FQGNSA. Trimming cost V 4 bases and J 5 bases, with 6 bases left between them. The CDR3 is 12 residues long. Using reference TRBV7-2 and TRBJ2-1 for the parts outside the CDR3, the full variable domain is GAGVSQSPSNKVTEKGKDVELRCDPISGHTALYWYRQSLGQGLEFLIYFQGNSAPDKSGLPSDRFSAERTGGSVSTLTIQRTQQEDSAVYLCASSSQNNEQFFGPGTRLTVL.

Many counts were recorded for this clonotype. The J gene is TRBJ2-4, the V gene TRBV7-9; the match to TRBD2 covers 7 bases. The junction had 6 bases not matched to a gene; V was cut back by 3 bases and J by 1 base. CDR3 size: 16 residues. From germline, CDR1 is SEHNR and CDR2 FQNEAQ (reference sequence). The CDR3 DNA is TGTGCCAGCAGCTTGGGCAGCGGGGTGGCCAAAAACATTCAGTACTTC. Protein sequence: CASSLGSGVAKNIQYF. The full variable domain, in which reference TRBV7-9 and TRBJ2-4 provide the parts outside the CDR3, is DTGVSQNPRHKITKRGQNVTFRCDPISEHNRLYWYRQTLGQGPEFLTYFQNEAQLEKSRLLSDRFSAERPKGSFSTLEIQRTEQGDSAMYLCASSLGSGVAKNIQYFGAGTRLSVL.

This clonotype turned up a few times. This chain links TRBV14 with TRBJ1-2; TRBD1 aligns across 7 bases. CDR3 length: 14 amino acids. V gave up 6 bases and J gave up 4 bases; unmatched junction bases: 8. The germline V gene has CDR1 SGHDN and CDR2 FVKESK. The CDR3 sequence is CASRPTGVLYGYTF. DNA of the CDR3: TGTGCCAGCAGACCTACAGGGGTCCTCTATGGCTACACCTTC.

This rearrangement joins TRBV19 to TRBJ1-2; tentatively, D is TRBD1 (5 bases). The CDR3 runs 13 residues. The germline V gene has CDR1 LNHDA and CDR2 SQIVND (reference sequence). V gave up 6 bases and J gave up 4 bases, with 12 bases separating them. CDR3 amino acids: CASRPRGIYGYTF. The CDR3 coding sequence is TGTGCCAGTAGACCTCGGGGGATCTATGGCTACACCTTC.